One sample yielded the 17 T cell receptor beta chains listed below, sequenced in a study of beta chain features in type 1 diabetes. The isolated RNA, all of it, was reverse transcribed, so expressed TCRB transcripts were what got sequenced. TCRdb's table, derived via immunoSEQ multiplex PCR, lists solely in-frame clones and lacks some. The table has around 430,000 clones, 30% seen once. Sequenced sample: naive CD4+ T cells from blood. The receptor source for this set is a man younger than 35 in good health.

The gene calls are TRBV30 and TRBJ2-7; 8 bases are shared with TRBD1. The CDR3 contains 13 residues. J was trimmed by 4 bases and V by 2 bases; bases with no gene match: 4. CDR1 and CDR2 from the germline V gene are GTSNPN and SVGIG (reference sequence). CDR3: CAWSMGQDYEQYF. The CDR3 DNA reads TGTGCCTGGAGTATGGGACAGGATTACGAGCAGTACTTC.

V and J are TRBV29-1 and TRBJ1-4, with TRBD1 matching 9 bases. V lost 7 bases and J lost 8; bases outside the gene matches: 8. The CDR3 spans 13 residues. CDR1 is SQVTM and CDR2 is ANQGSEA in the germline V gene. CDR3 bases: TGCAGCGGACTGGGGACAGGGCGCGAAAAACTGTTTTTT. This sequence encodes CSGLGTGREKLFF.

The chain couples TRBV18 to TRBJ2-5; 9 nucleotides agree with TRBD2. The ends lost 2 bases at V and 2 bases at J; junction bases unmatched: 6. CDR1 KGHSH and CDR2 LQKENI come from the germline V gene. The CDR3 loop spans 16 amino acids. The CDR3: CASSPSGLAGQETQYF. The DNA of the CDR3 is TGTGCCAGCTCACCATCGGGACTAGCAGGGCAAGAGACCCAGTACTTC. Using reference TRBV18 and TRBJ2-5 for the parts outside the CDR3, the full variable domain is NAGVMQNPRHLVRRRGQEARLRCSPMKGHSHVYWYRQLPEEGLKFMVYLQKENIIDESGMPKERFSAEFPKEGPSILRIQQVVRGDSAAYFCASSPSGLAGQETQYFGPGTRLLVL.

The rearrangement joins TRBV5-1 to TRBJ1-1; unclear D gene. V was shortened by 4 bases and J by 1 base, with 11 bases between the two germline ends. CDR1 is SGHRS, CDR2 YFSETQ, per germline. The CDR3 totals 14 residues. CDR3 coding DNA: TGCGCCAGCAGCGCTCCTAAGGGGAACACTGAAGCTTTCTTT. Amino acid sequence: CASSAPKGNTEAFF.

This clone was seen more than once but under ten times. This chain links TRBV20-1 with TRBJ2-1, with D hard to call. With 0 bases removed from V and 7 bases from J, the gap between germline ends came to 4 bases. CDR1 and CDR2 from the germline V gene are DFQATT and SNEGSKA (reference sequence). The CDR3 length is 11 residues. The CDR3 loop is CSARDANEQFF. The CDR3 bases are TGCAGTGCTAGAGATGCGAATGAGCAGTTCTTC.

The rearrangement uses TRBV29-1 and TRBJ1-1; TRBD1 matches at 8 bases. After removal of 1 base from V and 5 bases from J, the junction contained 3 bases not matched to a gene. Germline V gene lookup returns CDR1 SQVTM and CDR2 ANQGSEA. The CDR3 totals 13 residues. CDR3 nucleotide sequence: TGCAGCGTTGAAGCAGGGGGCCGGACTGAAGCTTTCTTT. Translation gives CSVEAGGRTEAFF.

The chain has TRBV15 and TRBJ2-7, with D possibly matching TRBD2 (5 bases). This CDR3 spans 14 amino acids. Germline V gene sequence: CDR1 LNHNV, CDR2 YYDKDF (reference sequence). Trimming took off 0 bases at V and 7 bases at J, with 13 bases between the two ends. This chain's CDR3 is CATSRDYGVREQYF. DNA of the CDR3: TGTGCCACCAGCAGAGATTACGGGGTCCGGGAGCAGTACTTC.

The V and J genes are TRBV29-1 and TRBJ2-7; 11 bases agree with TRBD2. This CDR3 has 14 amino acids. With 6 bases clipped from V and 6 bases from J, the junction kept 10 bases outside the gene matches. Looked up from germline, CDR1 is SQVTM and CDR2 is ANQGSEA. This chain's CDR3 is CSVTGLAVSREQYF. The CDR3 DNA follows: TGCAGCGTGACGGGACTAGCGGTATCCCGCGAGCAGTACTTC.

This clone has more than one count but fewer than ten. One end of the junction fails to match germline, which may point to a read error. This rearrangement joins TRBV20-1 to TRBJ2-3; TRBD1 is a possible D gene (6 bases). CDR1 and CDR2 from the germline V gene are DFQATT and SNEGSKA (reference sequence). The CDR3 extends over 11 amino acids. For the CDR3, the DNA is TGCAGTGCAGGGGGTAGGGAACTGCTTACATTT. Translated: CSAGGRELLTF.

The chain uses TRBV9 and TRBJ1-5, with TRBD1 as a possible D gene (6 bases). The germline CDR1 and CDR2 sequences are SGDLS and YYNGEE. The V end was cut by 4 bases, the J end by 6 bases, with 23 bases between. The CDR3 consists of 17 residues. CDR3 in amino acids: CASSRSGTLDSSQPQHF. CDR3 in DNA: TGTGCCAGCAGCAGAAGCGGGACACTCGACTCCAGTCAGCCCCAGCATTTT.

The rearrangement joins TRBV11-2 to TRBJ2-7; no firm D call. This CDR3 is built from 14 residues. V was clipped by 0 bases and J by 0 bases, with 6 bases between them. The V gene's germline CDR1 is SGHAT and CDR2 FQNNGV. The CDR3 protein is CASSLEYTSYEQYF. The DNA of the CDR3 is TGTGCCAGCAGCTTAGAGTATACCTCCTACGAGCAGTACTTC.

This clone is a singleton in its sample. The J gene is TRBJ1-5, the V gene TRBV27, with D unresolved. This CDR3 has 15 amino acids. The germline V and J ends were trimmed by 4 bases and 5 bases, with 15 bases remaining between them. Germline CDR1 is MNHEY and CDR2 is SMNVEV (reference sequence). In DNA form, the CDR3 reads TGTGCCAGCAGTTCAGGTTTTGATGGATATCAGCCCCAGCATTTT. It yields the protein CASSSGFDGYQPQHF.

This clone was counted a few times. Other DNA sequences in the sample encode the same CDR3. The V gene is TRBV9, the J gene TRBJ2-3, with D hard to call. The CDR3 extends over 12 amino acids. Germline V gene lookup returns CDR1 SGDLS and CDR2 YYNGEE. Trimming stripped 3 bases from V and 0 bases from J, with 2 bases between. The CDR3 protein is CASSASTDTQYF. Here the CDR3 DNA reads TGTGCCAGCAGCGCTAGCACAGATACGCAGTATTTT.

CDR3 residues: CAWTPRLRNNEQFF. The CDR3 nucleotides are TGTGCCTGGACCCCTCGGTTGAGAAACAATGAGCAGTTCTTC. This chain links TRBV30 with TRBJ2-1; the D is unclear. The V gene lost 4 bases and the J gene lost 5 bases, with 15 bases spanning the gap. Germline V gives CDR1 GTSNPN, CDR2 SVGIG (reference sequence). This CDR3 is built from 14 residues.

The genes are TRBV7-9 and TRBJ1-2; tentatively, D is TRBD1 (5 bases). The germline gives CDR1 SEHNR, CDR2 FQNEAQ (reference sequence). The CDR3 spans 12 residues. Trimming shortened V by 3 bases and J by 7 bases, and 9 bases separated the two germline ends. Written as DNA, the CDR3 is TGTGCCAGCAGCTTCAGGGAGGGTGGCTACACCTTC. This translates into CASSFREGGYTF.

This clone has only a few counts. The V call is TRBV7-9, the J call TRBJ2-3; D gene ambiguous. The CDR3 extends over 12 amino acids. From germline, CDR1 is SEHNR and CDR2 FQNEAQ (reference sequence). V gave up 3 bases and J gave up 2 bases, with 3 bases separating them. CDR3 in amino acids: CASSFHTDTQYF. In nucleotides, the CDR3 is TGTGCCAGCAGCTTCCACACAGATACGCAGTATTTT.

The chain links TRBV14 to TRBJ2-1; D ambiguous. The germline V gene has CDR1 SGHDN and CDR2 FVKESK. Deletions cut 1 base from V and 7 bases from J, with 8 bases between. This CDR3 region has 13 residues. CDR3 residues: CASSQVGFNEQFF. As DNA, the CDR3 is TGTGCCAGCAGCCAAGTCGGGTTTAATGAGCAGTTCTTC.